This T cell receptor (beta chain) was documented in a study of T cell repertoires in cytomegalovirus infection (dated by TCRdb to between 2018 and 2021). At the level of the whole study: Because public TCR beta signatures pointed to carriage of CMV infection together with the matching HLA type, the HLA type of each donor mattered for the analysis. What the authors observed across the whole study: Carriers of CMV infection plus the relevant HLA type were discriminated by the cumulative frequency of public TCR beta family members in the study cohort and in an independent approximately 340-donor cohort. The ex vivo response was dominated by HLA-C-restricted CMV-specific TCR beta clonotypes, and the single most frequent clonotype in two of eight donors was supplied by these HLA-C-restricted clonotypes.

CDR3 length: 13 amino acids, cysteine to phenylalanine. The retained sequence is limited to the CDR3, 39 bases, with the frame set at the first base. V was cut back by 5 bases and J by 7 bases, leaving a gap of 12 bases between them. CDR1 and CDR2 are drawn from the germline V gene: MDHEN, SYDVKM. Details on this clonotype: Its specific antigen is unknown. Base qualities are not at hand, and no much larger clone is one base apart.

These reads were obtained on an Illumina HiSeq 1500. In-frame beta chains were kept once TCRdb had trimmed the public reads at Q25 with fastp and called clones with MiXCR. One record per CDR3 amino acid sequence lists the most common genes and DNA. This sample lists just over 150,000 distinct CDR3 sequences; 23% were detected once. Of the sample, about a tenth is held by the ten largest clones. This sequence originates from a human donor in good health (CMV status not recorded). Some clones in this sample may be carry-over from other donors' samples. The sample taken for sequencing was PBMCs. This sequence uses TRBV28 and TRBJ2-1; possibly the D gene is TRBD1, per 5 matching bases. The DNA reads TGTGCCAGCAGTCCGCGAAGGACAAATGAGCAGTTCTTC. It codes for CASSPRRTNEQFF.